What follows are 20 T cell receptor beta chains derived from one specimen sequenced in a study of blood T cell repertoires in COVID-19 (dated by TCRdb to 2019 to 2021). Receptor amplification or capture employed the immunoSEQ multiplex PCR assay. TCRdb took this table from immuneACCESS and kept in-frame rearrangements with V and J called. Such tables lack part of the clones; where checked against another copy, unresolved V genes explain under half of the gap, and the rest is unexplained. The sample profile shows 200,000 to 250,000 clones; about 86% of them were found once. Clones ranked in the top ten supply 3.8% of the sample. The specimen sequenced was PBMCs or T cells enriched from blood (not recorded which). Receptors originate from a woman aged 40 to 49 with acute COVID-19.

The chain recombines TRBV20-1 with TRBJ1-6; 7 nucleotides align to TRBD1. The CDR3 extends over 13 amino acids. Germline assignment: CDR1 DFQATT and CDR2 SNEGSKA (reference sequence). V lost 3 bases, J lost 9 bases, and 5 bases stayed unmatched. CDR3 region: CSASGSGGSPLHF. The DNA for the CDR3 is TGCAGTGCTAGTGGGTCAGGGGGTTCACCCCTCCACTTT.

This sequence joins TRBV7-9 and TRBJ1-1; a weak D match, TRBD1 (6 bases). The CDR3 sequence is 17 residues long. Germline CDR1 reads SEHNR; CDR2 reads FQNEAQ (reference sequence). V shed 3 bases and J shed 6 bases, with 23 bases lying between them. CDR3 coding DNA: TGTGCCAGCAGCTTTAGAGCGTGGCGTCAGGGGAGGGCTGAAGCTTTCTTT. This codes for CASSFRAWRQGRAEAFF.

Written as DNA, the CDR3 is TGTGCCAGCAGTTACAGCTTATCTCAAGAGACCCAGTACTTC. This gives the protein CASSYSLSQETQYF. The chain combines TRBV27 with TRBJ2-5; D remains unclear. Germline V gives CDR1 MNHEY, CDR2 SMNVEV (reference sequence). CDR3 length: 14 amino acids. Trimming removed 4 bases from V and 2 bases from J, with 11 bases in between.

V usage is TRBV7-2 and J usage is TRBJ1-1; D remains unclear. The ends were cut back, 5 bases at V and 7 bases at J, with 14 bases in the middle. CDR3 length: 13 amino acids. CDR1 SGHTA and CDR2 FQGNSA come from the germline V gene. The CDR3 DNA follows: TGTGCCAGCAGCCCAATCGATAGAGGTGAAGCTTTCTTT. It translates to CASSPIDRGEAFF.

The chain links TRBV5-5 to TRBJ2-1, with D possibly matching TRBD2 (5 bases). Germline CDR1 and CDR2: SGHKS and YYEKEE (reference sequence). This CDR3 has 15 residues. Trimming took off 4 bases at V and 2 bases at J, with 13 bases between the two ends. CDR3 sequence reads: CASSPWAGTYNEQFF. The DNA of the CDR3 is TGTGCCAGCAGCCCCTGGGCCGGGACCTACAATGAGCAGTTCTTC.

This clone appeared a single time. V is TRBV28 and J is TRBJ2-7, with D possibly being TRBD1 (6 bases). The germline gives CDR1 MDHEN, CDR2 SYDVKM. Deletions cut 3 bases from V and 3 bases from J, with 27 bases between. The CDR3 loop spans 19 amino acids. The CDR3 loop reads CASSFGRFNPTQGGYEQYF. Here the CDR3 DNA reads TGTGCCAGCAGTTTTGGGCGCTTCAATCCAACTCAAGGGGGCTACGAGCAGTACTTC.

The chain is built from TRBV7-9 and TRBJ2-5, with 7 bases matching TRBD2. With V trimmed by 6 bases and J by 4 bases, 20 bases remained unmatched. Germline CDR1 reads SEHNR; CDR2 reads FQNEAQ (reference sequence). The CDR3 has 18 residues. CDR3: CASRPILARSTQGETQYF. The CDR3 DNA reads TGTGCCAGCAGACCAATACTAGCGCGCTCCACCCAGGGAGAGACCCAGTACTTC.

The gene calls are TRBV3-1 (or the pseudogene TRBV3-2) and TRBJ1-2; D unresolved. Trimming pared 1 base from V and 8 bases from J, leaving 14 bases between. Germline CDR1 LGHDT, CDR2 YNNKEL (reference sequence). The CDR3 loop spans 14 amino acids. The CDR3: CASSQGRIIGGYTF. For the CDR3, the DNA is TGTGCCAGCAGCCAAGGGCGGATCATCGGCGGCTACACCTTC.

This rearrangement joins TRBV19 to TRBJ1-5; TRBD1 agrees at 8 bases. Germline loops: CDR1 LNHDA, CDR2 SQIVND (reference sequence). The V and J ends lost 5 bases and 0 bases, in that order; junction bases with no gene match: 3. The CDR3 length is 15 residues. CDR3 region: CASSPGGLSNQPQHF. DNA of the CDR3: TGTGCCAGTAGTCCAGGGGGCCTTAGCAATCAGCCCCAGCATTTT. The full variable domain, with the rest looked up from reference TRBV19 and TRBJ1-5, is DGGITQSPKYLFRKEGQNVTLSCEQNLNHDAMYWYRQDPGQGLRLIYYSQIVNDFQKGDIAEGYSVSREKKESFPLTVTSAQKNPTAFYLCASSPGGLSNQPQHFGDGTRLSIL.

V is TRBV19 and J is TRBJ2-5; 8 bases match TRBD1. V lost 1 base, J lost 1 base, and 8 bases stayed unmatched. Germline V gives CDR1 LNHDA, CDR2 SQIVND (reference sequence). The CDR3 runs 17 residues. CDR3 protein: CASSIAPTGALQETQYF. The CDR3 nucleotides read TGTGCCAGTAGTATAGCCCCGACAGGGGCGCTCCAAGAGACCCAGTACTTC.

V and J are TRBV29-1 and TRBJ2-2, with TRBD1 as a possible D gene (6 bases). The germline V gene has CDR1 SQVTM and CDR2 ANQGSEA. V was shortened by 7 bases and J by 4 bases, with 13 bases between the two germline ends. The CDR3 is 13 residues long. The CDR3 reads CSASQGSTGELFF. For the CDR3, the DNA is TGCAGCGCCTCACAGGGTAGCACCGGGGAGCTGTTTTTT.

In DNA form, the CDR3 reads TGTGCCAGCAGCCCCGAGGAGGGAATCAGGACTGAAGCTTTCTTT. Amino acids: CASSPEEGIRTEAFF. The gene calls are TRBV3-1 (or the pseudogene TRBV3-2) and TRBJ1-1; D gene unclear. This CDR3 has 15 amino acids. Per the germline V gene, CDR1 is LGHDT and CDR2 is YNNKEL (reference sequence). Between the trimmed V and J ends, which lost 4 bases and 5 bases, there was a span of 17 bases.

This sequence joins TRBV29-1 and TRBJ2-1; 11 bases map to TRBD2. Germline CDR1 and CDR2: SQVTM and ANQGSEA. The ends lost 3 bases at V and 8 bases at J; junction bases unmatched: 6. The CDR3 is 14 amino acids. The CDR3 nucleotides read TGCAGCGTTGATAGCGGGAGGGCCGGGGATGAGCAGTTCTTC. This encodes CSVDSGRAGDEQFF.

V is TRBV4-2 and J is TRBJ1-5; a weak D match, TRBD1 (6 bases). Trimming shortened V by 1 base and J by 0 bases, and 13 bases separated the two germline ends. Germline assignment: CDR1 LGHNA and CDR2 YNFKEQ. CDR3 size: 17 residues. The DNA for the CDR3 is TGTGCCAGCAGCCAAGCGACAGGTAAATTTAGCAATCAGCCCCAGCATTTT. This sequence encodes CASSQATGKFSNQPQHF.

The rearrangement joins TRBV24-1 to TRBJ2-7, with 8 bases lining up with TRBD2. Unmatched junction bases numbered 4, after V lost 6 bases and J lost 4 bases. The CDR3 contains 13 residues. Looked up from germline, CDR1 is KGHDR and CDR2 is SFDVKD. The CDR3 sequence: CATSRSGSYEQYF. The CDR3 DNA follows: TGTGCCACCAGTCGCAGCGGGAGTTACGAGCAGTACTTC.

This clone came up once. This chain links TRBV19 with TRBJ2-3, with TRBD2 matching over 10 bases. This CDR3 comprises 14 residues. Trimming removed 5 bases from V and 8 bases from J; junction bases left unmatched: 7. Germline loops: CDR1 LNHDA, CDR2 SQIVND (reference sequence). The CDR3 DNA is TGTGCCAGTAGTTCCGGACTAGCGGTGGGTACGCAGTATTTT. It codes for CASSSGLAVGTQYF.

The chain has TRBV28 and TRBJ2-5; 13 bases match TRBD2. Per germline, CDR1 MDHEN and CDR2 SYDVKM. V trimming: 4 bases; J trimming: 4 bases; junction bases outside the gene matches: 9. The CDR3 is 17 amino acids. CDR3 residues: CASSSPPGLAGLETQYF. As DNA, the CDR3 is TGTGCCAGCAGTTCCCCTCCGGGACTAGCGGGATTAGAGACCCAGTACTTC.

This clone was seen a handful of times. This rearrangement joins TRBV4-1 to TRBJ1-5; D is unresolved. This CDR3 contains 17 residues. The germline V gene encodes CDR1 MGHRA and CDR2 YSYEKL. The V gene lost 3 bases and the J gene lost 8 bases, with 23 bases spanning the gap. The CDR3, as DNA: TGCGCCAGCAGCCAGAGGGAGGGCAGGCTATCAAAGAAGCCCCAGCATTTT. Protein: CASSQREGRLSKKPQHF.

The chain carries TRBV28 and TRBJ2-6; a possible D gene is TRBD1 (6 bases). The CDR3 totals 16 residues. V lost 9 bases and J 0 bases, leaving 15 bases between the germline ends. Germline-derived CDR1 and CDR2 are MDHEN and SYDVKM. CDR3: CASRAGDSSGANVLTF. CDR3 nucleotides: TGTGCCAGTAGGGCAGGGGATTCCTCTGGGGCCAACGTCCTGACTTTC.

The V and J genes are TRBV7-2 and TRBJ2-5; D is unresolved. The CDR3 contains 12 residues. V lost 6 bases, J lost 1 base, and 6 bases lay in between. Germline assignment: CDR1 SGHTA and CDR2 FQGNSA. Here the CDR3 DNA reads TGTGCCAGCAGACAGACCCAAGAGACCCAGTACTTC. Residues: CASRQTQETQYF.